One and the same sample provided the 20 T cell receptor beta chains below, sequenced in a study of regulatory T cells in long-lasting Graves disease. Arm-PCR of CDR3 regions and iRepertoire HTBI primers were used to build TCR beta libraries. Via MiXCR, TCRdb re-called the multiplex PCR reads, giving one row per CDR3 protein. This sample has a few hundred thousand distinct CDR3 sequences, with about 23% found just once. Specified time point: persistent/refractory GD, antithyroid drugs over 5 years with positive TRAb. PBMC RNA was the source of the TCR library. Sequenced here: peripheral blood mononuclear cells (PBMCs), sampled when the disease was refractory, from a patient treated with antithyroid drugs. The receptors derive from a woman in her thirties or forties with Graves disease.

This clonotype was seen a handful of times. V usage is TRBV20-1 and J usage is TRBJ2-5; D might be TRBD2 (5 bases). V lost 5 bases, J lost 5 bases, and 12 bases lay in between. Germline loops: CDR1 DFQATT, CDR2 SNEGSKA (reference sequence). The CDR3 is 12 amino acids. The chain's CDR3 is CSAPREGETQYF. In DNA, the CDR3 is TGCAGTGCTCCCCGGGAAGGGGAGACCCAGTACTTC.

This clonotype was counted ten times or more. The rearrangement joins TRBV28 to TRBJ2-1; 8 positions match TRBD1. CDR3 length: 15 residues. Germline CDR1 is MDHEN and CDR2 is SYDVKM. Trimming took 3 bases from V and 5 from J; bases not matched to a gene: 6. The chain's CDR3 is CASSFQGAMNNEQFF. Written as DNA, the CDR3 is TGTGCCAGCAGTTTTCAGGGGGCAATGAACAATGAGCAGTTCTTC. Full variable domain (outside the CDR3, taken from reference TRBV28 and TRBJ2-1): DVKVTQSSRYLVKRTGEKVFLECVQDMDHENMFWYRQDPGLGLRLIYFSYDVKMKEKGDIPEGYSVSREKKERFSLILESASTNQTSMYLCASSFQGAMNNEQFFGPGTRLTVL.

As concerns this clonotype: This may arise from a read error, as a much more abundant clone is one base away. The rearrangement joins TRBV27 to TRBJ2-7, with D tentatively TRBD1 or TRBD2 (5 bases each). Germline V gene sequence: CDR1 MNHEY, CDR2 SMNVEV (reference sequence). This CDR3 is built from 15 residues. Here the CDR3 DNA reads TGTGCCAGCAGTCTACGGGGCCCTAACTCCTACGAGCGGTACTTC. This sequence encodes CASSLRGPNSYERYF.

In its sample, this clonotype was seen a few times. This chain links TRBV7-9 with TRBJ1-1; TRBD1 matches 7 bases. The junction had 7 bases not matched to a gene; V was cut back by 3 bases and J by 6 bases. The CDR3 runs to 14 residues. Germline V gene sequence: CDR1 SEHNR, CDR2 FQNEAQ (reference sequence). The CDR3 region is CASSFPGRGSEAFF. The CDR3 nucleotides are TGTGCCAGCAGCTTCCCGGGCAGGGGGTCTGAAGCTTTCTTT.

This clonotype occurred many times. The chain joins TRBV6-1 to TRBJ2-7; D unresolved. The CDR3 sequence is 14 residues long. Trimming took 6 bases from V and 2 from J, leaving 14 bases between them. In germline, CDR1 is MNHNS, CDR2 SASEGT. DNA for the CDR3: TGTGCCAGCAGCGAGCTGGACGGAACCTACGAGCAGTACTTC. Its translation: CASSELDGTYEQYF.

The J gene is TRBJ2-6, the V gene TRBV25-1, with TRBD1 as a possible D gene (5 bases). CDR1 and CDR2 (germline): MGHDK, SYGVNS. V lost 4 bases, J lost 1 base, and 17 bases lay in between. The length of the CDR3 is 18 residues. The CDR3: CASSAYRGGTSGANVLTF. CDR3 in DNA: TGTGCCAGCAGTGCCTATAGGGGCGGAACTTCTGGGGCCAACGTCCTGACTTTC.

The chain links TRBV18 to TRBJ1-5; D unclear. Germline V lookup: CDR1 KGHSH, CDR2 LQKENI. Trimming stripped 4 bases from V and 3 bases from J, with 7 bases between. This CDR3 is built from 13 residues. The CDR3 nucleotides read TGTGCCAGCTCACAGTGGGACAATCAGCCCCAGCATTTT. Amino acid sequence: CASSQWDNQPQHF.

The rearrangement joins TRBV28 to TRBJ2-3, with TRBD2 matching 7 bases. CDR1 and CDR2 from the germline V gene are MDHEN and SYDVKM. The V and J ends lost 10 bases and 5 bases, in that order; junction bases with no gene match: 9. The CDR3 runs to 13 residues. This chain's CDR3 is CATAGEGKDTQYF. The CDR3 DNA is TGTGCCACGGCGGGAGAGGGGAAAGATACGCAGTATTTT.

This clonotype came up many times. The gene calls are TRBV28 and TRBJ1-5; D might be TRBD1 (5 bases). CDR3 length equals 15 residues. Germline V CDR1 and CDR2: MDHEN, SYDVKM. The V and J ends lost 3 bases and 0 bases respectively, with 9 bases between them. In DNA, the CDR3 is TGTGCCAGCAGTTTTCGGGGCAGTAGCAATCAGCCCCAGCATTTT. Translation gives CASSFRGSSNQPQHF.

Many counts were recorded for this clonotype. V gene TRBV28 combines with J gene TRBJ2-1, with D uncertain. The germline CDR1 and CDR2 sequences are MDHEN and SYDVKM. V was clipped by 6 bases and J by 4 bases, with 13 bases between them. This CDR3 comprises 14 residues. CDR3 in amino acids: CASRRSLTYNEQFF. CDR3 sequence (DNA): TGTGCCAGCAGAAGGAGCCTCACGTACAATGAGCAGTTCTTC.

About this clonotype: Mismatch with germline at one junction end may stem from a read error. The chain employs TRBV28 and TRBJ2-7; 16 bases line up with TRBD2. Per germline, CDR1 MDHEN and CDR2 SYDVKM. This CDR3 region has 20 residues. CDR3 DNA sequence: TGTGCCAGCAGTCCGAGACCGGGACTAGCGGGAGGGCCGATCTCCTACAAGCAGTACTTC. As protein: CASSPRPGLAGGPISYKQYF.

The chain employs TRBV7-9 and TRBJ2-1; TRBD1 matches at 11 bases. CDR1 is SEHNR, CDR2 FQNEAQ, per germline (reference sequence). J gave up 4 bases and V 8 bases, and 1 base lay outside the gene matches. The CDR3 contains 13 residues. CDR3 residues: CASGTGGYNEQFF. CDR3 nucleotide sequence: TGTGCCAGCGGGACAGGGGGATACAATGAGCAGTTCTTC.

The CDR3, as DNA: TGTGCCAGCAGCTTAAGGTCCCGACTAGGGCGGGACAATGAGCAGTTCTTC. Protein: CASSLRSRLGRDNEQFF. The chain combines TRBV7-8 with TRBJ2-1; possibly TRBD2 for D (6 bases). The CDR3 spans 17 residues. The germline CDR1 and CDR2 sequences are SGHVS and FQNEAQ. The V gene lost 2 bases and the J gene lost 5 bases, with 19 bases spanning the gap.

This clonotype was found a few times. The rearrangement links TRBV3-1 to TRBJ1-2, with 11 bases matching TRBD1. The CDR3 contains 15 residues. J was trimmed by 8 bases and V by 4 bases; bases with no gene match: 9. Looked up from germline, CDR1 is LGHDT and CDR2 is YNNKEL (reference sequence). The CDR3 DNA follows: TGTGCCAGCAGCCGGACAGGGGGCGCAGCTGAAGGCTACACCTTC. Amino acid sequence: CASSRTGGAAEGYTF.

This clonotype has ten or more counts. The chain joins TRBV12-3 or TRBV12-4 to TRBJ2-7, with D tentatively TRBD1 or TRBD2 (5 bases each). The CDR3 totals 14 residues. The ends were cut back, 3 bases at V and 7 bases at J, with 16 bases in the middle. This chain's CDR3 is CASSLSGAGLEQYF. The DNA of the CDR3 is TGTGCCAGCAGTTTGAGTGGGGCGGGTCTGGAGCAGTACTTC.

The chain couples TRBV7-6 to TRBJ1-1, with a possible D match to TRBD1 (6 bases). Per germline, CDR1 SGHVS and CDR2 FNYEAQ. The CDR3 loop spans 16 amino acids. With 1 base removed from V and 2 bases from J, the gap between germline ends came to 14 bases. The CDR3 is CASSLVFGGRNTEAFF. The CDR3 bases are TGTGCCAGCAGCTTAGTGTTCGGGGGCCGTAACACTGAAGCTTTCTTT.

This clonotype was picked up many times. The chain recombines TRBV20-1 with TRBJ2-7; D remains ambiguous. Looked up from germline, CDR1 is DFQATT and CDR2 is SNEGSKA (reference sequence). The V end lost 6 bases, the J end lost 4 bases, and 16 bases lay between the germline ends. The CDR3 runs 13 residues. CDR3 nucleotides: TGCAGTGCGCGGATGCCAGAACAGTACGAGCAGTACTTC. Protein product: CSARMPEQYEQYF.

The V and J genes are TRBV9 and TRBJ2-5; 8 nucleotides agree with TRBD2. The junction had 13 bases not matched to a gene; V was cut back by 4 bases and J by 11 bases. This CDR3 has 14 residues. The germline V gene has CDR1 SGDLS and CDR2 YYNGEE. The CDR3 bases are TGTGCCAGCAGCTTTGATCTAGCGGGCCGAGAGCAGTACTTC. Residues: CASSFDLAGREQYF. The full variable domain, its missing parts supplied by reference TRBV9 and TRBJ2-5, is DSGVTQTPKHLITATGQRVTLRCSPRSGDLSVYWYQQSLDQGLQFLIQYYNGEERAKGNILERFSAQQFPDLHSELNLSSLELGDSALYFCASSFDLAGREQYFGPGTRLLVL.

The table lists this clonotype with many counts. This chain uses TRBV10-3 with TRBJ2-1; D call uncertain. The germline V gene encodes CDR1 ENHRY and CDR2 SYGVKD. The V and J ends lost 0 bases and 13 bases respectively, with 7 bases between them. The CDR3 is 11 amino acids. DNA of the CDR3: TGTGCCATCAGTGAGTCCATATCTCAGTTCTTC. Translating it yields CAISESISQFF.

This clonotype has more than one count but fewer than ten. V is TRBV2 and J is TRBJ2-3, with TRBD2 matching 9 bases. There are 14 residues in the CDR3. CDR1 and CDR2 (germline): SNHLY, FYNNEI. The J segment lost 8 bases and the V segment lost 8 bases, leaving 11 bases of the junction unmatched. CDR3 DNA: TGTGCCAGCGCGGTGGGAGGACTAGCGATTACGCAGTATTTT. This codes for CASAVGGLAITQYF. Full variable domain (remainder filled in from reference TRBV2 and TRBJ2-3): EPEVTQTPSHQVTQMGQEVILRCVPISNHLYFYWYRQILGQKVEFLVSFYNNEISEKSEIFDDQFSVERPDGSNFTLKIRSTKLEDSAMYFCASAVGGLAITQYFGPGTRLTVL.